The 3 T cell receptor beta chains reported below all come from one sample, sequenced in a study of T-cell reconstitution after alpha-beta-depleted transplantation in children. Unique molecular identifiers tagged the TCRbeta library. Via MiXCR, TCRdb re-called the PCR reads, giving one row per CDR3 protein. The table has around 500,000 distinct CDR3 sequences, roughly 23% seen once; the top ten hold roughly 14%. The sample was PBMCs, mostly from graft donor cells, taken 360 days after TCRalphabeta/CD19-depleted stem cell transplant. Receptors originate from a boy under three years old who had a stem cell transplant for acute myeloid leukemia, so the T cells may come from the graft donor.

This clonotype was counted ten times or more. The DNA for the CDR3 is TGTGCCAGCAGCTTGGGACTTATCAATGAGCAGTTCTTC. Encoded protein: CASSLGLINEQFF. V gene TRBV5-6 combines with J gene TRBJ2-1; no clear D gene. This CDR3 is built from 13 residues. Per the germline V gene, CDR1 is SGHDT and CDR2 is YYEEEE. Deletions cut 0 bases from V and 6 bases from J, with 7 bases between.

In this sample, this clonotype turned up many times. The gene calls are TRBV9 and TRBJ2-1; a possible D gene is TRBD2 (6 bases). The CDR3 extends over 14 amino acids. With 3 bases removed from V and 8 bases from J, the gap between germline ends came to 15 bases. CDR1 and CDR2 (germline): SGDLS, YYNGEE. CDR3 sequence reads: CASSGALWGDEQFF. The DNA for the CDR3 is TGTGCCAGCAGCGGGGCCCTCTGGGGGGATGAGCAGTTCTTC.

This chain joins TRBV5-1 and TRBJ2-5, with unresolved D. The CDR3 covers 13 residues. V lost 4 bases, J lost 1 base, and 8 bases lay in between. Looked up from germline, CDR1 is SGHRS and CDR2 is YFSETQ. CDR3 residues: CASSPWGQETQYF. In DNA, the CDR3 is TGCGCCAGCAGCCCCTGGGGCCAAGAGACCCAGTACTTC.